The 5 T cell receptor beta chains below all came from one sample that was sequenced in a study of blood T cell repertoires in COVID-19. Generated by immunoSEQ multiplex PCR, the TCRdb table keeps only in-frame clones and is missing some. The sample consists of tens of thousands of clones, more than 75% of them appearing once. Sequences were obtained from peripheral blood. Receptors originate from a man aged 70-80 years with active or convalescent COVID-19.

The rearrangement joins TRBV12-3 or TRBV12-4 to TRBJ2-7, with D maybe TRBD1 (5 bases). The V end lost 4 bases, the J end lost 2 bases, and 9 bases lay between the germline ends. The CDR3 consists of 13 residues. Written as DNA, the CDR3 is TGTGCCAGCAGTTGGGGCAGCACCTACGAGCAGTACTTC. This encodes CASSWGSTYEQYF.

The J gene is TRBJ2-1, the V gene TRBV2; 7 nucleotides line up with TRBD2. The CDR3 runs 17 residues. Looked up from germline, CDR1 is SNHLY and CDR2 is FYNNEI. Trimming removed 1 base from V and 9 bases from J; junction bases left unmatched: 15. The CDR3 is CASSEGTSSRGRSEQFF. In DNA, the CDR3 is TGTGCCAGCAGTGAAGGGACTAGTAGCCGAGGTCGTAGTGAGCAGTTCTTC. The full variable domain, its missing parts supplied by reference TRBV2 and TRBJ2-1, is EPEVTQTPSHQVTQMGQEVILRCVPISNHLYFYWYRQILGQKVEFLVSFYNNEISEKSEIFDDQFSVERPDGSNFTLKIRSTKLEDSAMYFCASSEGTSSRGRSEQFFGPGTRLTVL.

The V gene is TRBV19, the J gene TRBJ1-4, with TRBD1 matching over 9 bases. The germline gives CDR1 LNHDA, CDR2 SQIVND (reference sequence). The V segment lost 6 bases and the J segment 5 bases; nucleotides outside the gene matches: 7. The CDR3 length is 15 residues. CDR3 sequence reads: CASRTRQGVNEKLFF. The CDR3 coding sequence is TGTGCCAGTAGAACTCGACAGGGGGTCAATGAAAAACTGTTTTTT.

The chain joins TRBV15 to TRBJ1-5; D is possibly TRBD1 (5 bases). Trimming shortened V by 5 bases and J by 9 bases, and 14 bases separated the two germline ends. CDR1 LNHNV and CDR2 YYDKDF come from the germline V gene (reference sequence). The CDR3 extends over 13 amino acids. The CDR3: CATSSKGLVPQHF. Written as DNA, the CDR3 is TGTGCCACCAGCTCAAAGGGGCTGGTGCCCCAGCATTTT.

CDR3 sequence: CASSSGQTGGSPLHF. In DNA form, the CDR3 reads TGCGCCAGCAGCTCGGGACAGACCGGAGGTTCACCCCTCCACTTT. V usage is TRBV5-1 and J usage is TRBJ1-6; 7 bases are shared with TRBD1. CDR3 size: 15 residues. Germline V CDR1 and CDR2: SGHRS, YFSETQ. V dropped 3 bases and J dropped 9; count of bases not matched to a gene: 9.